Below, 8 T cell receptor beta chains from the same sample are listed, as sequenced in a study of OX40 agonist ivuxolimab in advanced cancers. Measured with immunoSEQ multiplex PCR; TCRdb has only the in-frame clones, and not every one. This sample has tens of thousands of clones, with more than 80% found just once. The sequencing used CD4+ or CD8+ T cells sorted from blood, collected in a trial of the OX40 agonist ivuxolimab. The receptors originated from an adult with an advanced solid tumor such as melanoma, head and neck, liver or kidney cancer.

The CDR3 sequence is CASSYGQFNQPQHF. CDR3 coding DNA: TGTGCCAGCAGTTACGGGCAGTTCAATCAGCCCCAGCATTTT. The chain has TRBV6-5 and TRBJ1-5; D is unresolved. From germline, CDR1 is MNHEY and CDR2 SVGAGI. This CDR3 is built from 14 residues. The ends were cut back, 2 bases at V and 3 bases at J, with 8 bases in the middle.

This sequence joins TRBV18 and TRBJ2-7, with 8 positions matching TRBD1. CDR3 size: 17 residues. V lost 3 bases and J lost 7; bases outside the gene matches: 17. Germline V gene sequence: CDR1 KGHSH, CDR2 LQKENI. Here the CDR3 reads CASSPSTGAGVEEEQYF. The CDR3, as DNA: TGTGCCAGCTCACCTTCGACAGGGGCAGGGGTGGAAGAGGAGCAGTACTTC.

The V gene is TRBV6-5, the J gene TRBJ1-2; D ambiguous. V dropped 6 bases and J dropped 5 bases, with 10 bases sitting between them. The CDR3 loop spans 12 amino acids. Per germline, CDR1 MNHEY and CDR2 SVGAGI. The CDR3 region is CASSEGGYGYTF. CDR3 coding DNA: TGTGCCAGCAGCGAAGGAGGATATGGCTACACCTTC.

The rearrangement links TRBV19 to TRBJ2-7, with 9 bases fitting TRBD1. Losses at the gene ends were 5 bases for V and 2 bases for J; bases not matched to a gene: 4. CDR1 is LNHDA and CDR2 is SQIVND in the germline V gene (reference sequence). The CDR3 runs 14 residues. This chain's CDR3 is CASSPGQGTYEQYF. In DNA, the CDR3 is TGTGCCAGTAGTCCGGGACAGGGCACCTACGAGCAGTACTTC.

V and J are TRBV16 and TRBJ1-1; D is ambiguous. Between the trimmed V and J ends, which lost 4 bases and 7 bases, there was a span of 7 bases. This CDR3 contains 11 residues. CDR1 and CDR2 from the germline V gene are KGHSY and FQNENV. CDR3 loop: CASSLTVEAFF. DNA of the CDR3: TGTGCCAGCAGCCTCACGGTTGAAGCTTTCTTT.

The V gene is TRBV7-9, the J gene TRBJ2-1, with 11 positions matching TRBD2. The CDR3 runs to 15 residues. Germline CDR1 is SEHNR and CDR2 is FQNEAQ (reference sequence). V lost 1 base, J lost 4 bases, and 0 bases stayed unmatched. CDR3 in amino acids: CASSLVAGGYNEQFF. DNA for the CDR3: TGTGCCAGCAGCTTAGTAGCGGGGGGGTACAATGAGCAGTTCTTC.

The chain is built from TRBV28 and TRBJ1-1; perhaps TRBD1 as D (6 bases). Germline CDR1 reads MDHEN; CDR2 reads SYDVKM. The CDR3 runs 15 residues. Trimming cost V 5 bases and J 0 bases, with 13 bases left between them. Here the CDR3 DNA reads TGTGCCAGCAGTCCTACGGACAGTTTGAACACTGAAGCTTTCTTT. It is translated as CASSPTDSLNTEAFF.

This clone has only a few counts. The J gene is TRBJ2-7, the V gene TRBV28, with 10 bases that match TRBD2. The CDR3 has 15 residues. Germline loops: CDR1 MDHEN, CDR2 SYDVKM. Trimming at V came to 1 base and at J to 4 bases, leaving 4 bases not matched to a gene. The CDR3 bases are TGTGCCAGCAGTTTATCCTCTAGCGGGAGTTACGAGCAGTACTTC. Translated, it gives CASSLSSSGSYEQYF.